This T cell receptor beta chain was sequenced during a study of blood T cell repertoires in COVID-19 (dated by TCRdb to 2020 to 2021). General notes on the study: Samples from collaborators originated in the United States, Italy and Spain and spanned both the acute and convalescent phases of COVID-19. The prospective study material was composed of cDNA or gDNA derived from T cells, B-cell-depleted T cells, or PBMCs. Deeply sampled blood TCRbeta repertoires from subjects exposed to, actively infected with, or recovered from COVID-19 were included in the dataset. A freely available public database, intended as a resource for researchers studying the immune response to SARS-CoV-2, is where the repertoires were released. Samples came from the ongoing ImmuneRACE study (first 160 participants) plus 1,254 subjects from 6 global collaborators. Sample metadata almost always included a de-identified subject ID, COVID-19 status, age in years and sex. Where available, HLA class I and class II types were taken from metadata supplied by the sample provider and were not determined by assay-based typing.

Trimming removed 4 bases from V and 4 bases from J; the gene matches leave 9 bases unexplained. Spanning cysteine to phenylalanine, the CDR3 consists of 15 amino acids. This entry keeps only the CDR3 DNA: 45 bases, framed from base 1. CDR1 and CDR2, looked up from the germline V gene, are SGHRS and YFSETQ. Findings and caveats that apply to the study as a whole: The amount of clinical and demographic metadata varied by source and participant and was provided uncurated.

TCRbeta CDR3 regions were amplified from genomic DNA using the immunoSEQ Assay, a bias-controlled multiplex PCR. The study's processing was this. The number of nucleated cells in each sample was estimated from the amplification of reference gene primers within the assay. To quantify the absolute abundance of each unique TCRbeta CDR3 rearrangement, sequence reads were collapsed and filtered. For each sample, productive Simpson clonality was calculated as the square root of Simpson's diversity index across productive rearrangements. In its TCRdb copy, this immuneACCESS table keeps in-frame sequences only and misses some clones. Where compared with another copy, unresolved V genes explain less than half of these, and the others have no known cause. V, J and clone size are taken as reported in that table, and D and trimming were inferred from the DNA itself. The sample table contains roughly 120,000 clones; only one count was recorded for 75% to 90% of them. The ten largest clonotypes hold 5% to 6% of the sample.

One collaborating source in Seattle enrolled patients while the patients were actively infected and followed the patients over time throughout the course of disease. Collaborating institutions collected whole blood in K2EDTA tubes following their own protocols. Collaborator samples were shipped for TCRbeta analysis as frozen whole blood, isolated PBMCs, or DNA extracted from either sample type. The sample holds a few counts of this clone. The specificity of this receptor is unknown. Base-call qualities are not available, and no considerably larger clone is one nucleotide away. The sample taken for sequencing was peripheral blood. The rearrangement combines TRBV5-1 with TRBJ1-1; 8 bases in between match TRBD1. This TCR was recovered from a woman between 55 and 75 years old with COVID-19, enrolled during active disease. The nucleotide sequence reads as follows: TGCGCCAGCAGCCCCCGGACAGGGTTCGTCACTGAAGCTTTCTTT. Translated, it reads CASSPRTGFVTEAFF.